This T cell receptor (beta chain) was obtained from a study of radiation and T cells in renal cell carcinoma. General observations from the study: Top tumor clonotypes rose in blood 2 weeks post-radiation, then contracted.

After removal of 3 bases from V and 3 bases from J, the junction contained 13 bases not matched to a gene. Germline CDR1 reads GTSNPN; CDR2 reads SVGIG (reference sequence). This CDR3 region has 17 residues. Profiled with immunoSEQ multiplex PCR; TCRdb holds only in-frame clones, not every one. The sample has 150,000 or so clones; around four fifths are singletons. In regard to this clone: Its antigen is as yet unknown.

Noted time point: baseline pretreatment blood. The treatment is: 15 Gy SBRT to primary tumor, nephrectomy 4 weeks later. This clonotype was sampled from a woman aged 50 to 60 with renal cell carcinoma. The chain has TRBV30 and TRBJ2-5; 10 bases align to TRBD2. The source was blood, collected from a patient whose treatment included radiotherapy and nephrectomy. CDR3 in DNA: TGTGCCTGGAGCCTGAGGACTAGCGGAAAATTTAAAGAGACCCAGTACTTC. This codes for CAWSLRTSGKFKETQYF.